This TCR beta chain stems from a study of T cell repertoires in cytomegalovirus infection (dated by TCRdb to the late 2010s). Looking at the study overall: Donor HLA type was relevant to the analysis, because carriage of CMV infection together with the matching HLA type was indicated by public TCR beta signatures.

The run used an Illumina HiSeq 1500. TCRdb applied fastp at Q25 and MiXCR to the public reads, then kept only in-frame beta chains. Every distinct CDR3 protein forms one entry, paired with its most common genes and DNA. The sample yields approximately 130,000 distinct CDR3 sequences; roughly 25% were counted once. Around 32% of the sample is held by the ten biggest clonotypes. This clonotype was counted ten times or more. Its target antigen remains unknown. No per-base quality is available; no much larger clone lies one base away. What the work shows at the level of the full study, not this receptor alone: Cumulative frequency of public TCR beta family members discriminated carriers of CMV infection plus the relevant HLA type in this cohort and an independent 352-donor cohort. In the ex vivo response, HLA-C-restricted CMV-specific TCR beta clonotypes were dominant, and in two of eight donors the single most frequent clonotype came from this HLA-C-restricted group.

The origin of this receptor is a human donor in good health (CMV status not recorded). Some clones in this sample may be carry-over from other donors' samples. The specimen sequenced was PBMCs, sequenced either directly or after in vitro stimulation (not recorded which).

CDR3 reads: CSARDLLAALSHTQYF. The DNA sequence is given as TGCAGTGCTAGAGATCTTCTAGCGGCCCTCTCACATACGCAGTATTTT. This chain joins TRBV20-1 to TRBJ2-3, with 7 junctional bases fitting TRBD2. From its cysteine to its phenylalanine, the CDR3 spans 16 amino acids. The CDR3 DNA has 48 bases and is translated from base 1. Trimming takes 0 bases off V and 7 bases off J; junction bases not matched to a gene: 13. Based on the germline V gene (reference sequence), the CDR1 and CDR2 sequences are DFQATT and SNEGSKA.